Presented here are 14 T cell receptor beta chains from one specimen sequenced in a study of identical twins. MiXCR, applied by TCRdb to the 5' RACE reads, yields one record per CDR3 protein. Counted here are 500,000 to 650,000 distinct CDR3 sequences, 20% to 25% occurring once; the ten biggest clones make up around 0.47%. These same records also appear under a second study, on yellow fever vaccine responses in identical twins.

Material for sequencing was CD4+ T cells sorted from blood. The receptors derive from a woman under 30 in good health.

The J gene is TRBJ2-2, the V gene TRBV4-1, with D possibly called TRBD1 or TRBD2 (5 bases each). Trimming shortened V by 4 bases and J by 11 bases, and 14 bases separated the two germline ends. CDR1 MGHRA and CDR2 YSYEKL come from the germline V gene. The CDR3 is 13 amino acids. The chain's CDR3 is CASSPLNRDELFF. Written as DNA, the CDR3 is TGCGCCAGCAGCCCGTTGAACCGGGACGAGCTGTTTTTT.

The chain joins TRBV10-3 to TRBJ2-1; TRBD2 agrees at 12 bases. Germline CDR1 and CDR2: ENHRY and SYGVKD. The CDR3 is made up of 18 amino acids. V was clipped by 7 bases and J by 8 bases; unmatched bases: 18. DNA of the CDR3: TGTGCCATCAAGAAGACTAGCGGGAGTTTAACTCGTTCCGATGAGCAGTTCTTC. Translated: CAIKKTSGSLTRSDEQFF.

This clonotype was seen only a few times. V and J are TRBV3-1 and TRBJ2-1, with 7 bases that match TRBD2. This CDR3 has 19 residues. V shed 0 bases and J 5 bases; nucleotides not matched to a gene: 16. Germline CDR1 and CDR2: LGHDT and YNNKEL (reference sequence). CDR3 sequence reads: CASSQDYYDGGSGNNEQFF. Written as DNA, the CDR3 is TGTGCCAGCAGCCAAGATTACTATGACGGGGGGTCCGGGAACAATGAGCAGTTCTTC.

The V and J genes are TRBV11-3 and TRBJ2-2; D unclear. Trimming left V 7 bases short and J 1 base short, with 10 bases between. The CDR3 loop spans 14 amino acids. The germline V gene encodes CDR1 SGHNT and CDR2 YENEEA. The CDR3, as DNA: TGTGCCAGCACCCCAAACAGGAACACCGGGGAGCTGTTTTTT. This translates into CASTPNRNTGELFF.

This clonotype was seen only a few times. V and J are TRBV5-1 and TRBJ2-6; D perhaps matches TRBD1 (6 bases). Germline loops: CDR1 SGHRS, CDR2 YFSETQ. This CDR3 is built from 20 residues. Trimming left V 0 bases short and J 0 bases short, with 19 bases between. DNA of the CDR3: TGCGCCAGCAGCTTGGAGTTGAGTGGGACACAAAGCTCTGGGGCCAACGTCCTGACTTTC. Residues: CASSLELSGTQSSGANVLTF.

This clonotype was recorded at least ten times. The J gene is TRBJ2-7, the V gene TRBV6-1, with a weak D call TRBD1 (6 bases). Germline CDR1 MNHNS, CDR2 SASEGT. Trimming stripped 6 bases from V and 5 bases from J, with 14 bases between. The length of the CDR3 is 13 residues. In DNA, the CDR3 is TGTGCCAGCAGCCTACAGGGCACTGACGAGCAGTACGTC. This codes for CASSLQGTDEQYV.

The rearrangement joins TRBV28 to TRBJ2-1; 12 bases are shared with TRBD2. There are 15 residues in the CDR3. Germline V gene data show CDR1 as MDHEN and CDR2 as SYDVKM. Losses at the gene ends were 3 bases for V and 8 bases for J; bases not matched to a gene: 5. The CDR3: CASSLVGLAGYEQFF. CDR3 nucleotide sequence: TGTGCCAGCAGTTTGGTGGGACTAGCGGGCTATGAGCAGTTCTTC.

The chain has TRBV6-1 and TRBJ2-5; the D is unclear. The CDR3 length is 12 residues. Trimming pared 4 bases from V and 7 bases from J, leaving 10 bases between. Germline V CDR1 and CDR2: MNHNS, SASEGT. The CDR3 DNA sequence: TGTGCCAGCAGTGTCTGGTTGGGGACCCAGTACTTC. Its translation: CASSVWLGTQYF.

The V call is TRBV3-1, the J call TRBJ2-1, with 8 bases matching TRBD2. The CDR3 is 16 residues long. Germline trimming cut 1 base from V and 9 bases from J; bases unmatched to any gene: 11. In germline, CDR1 is LGHDT, CDR2 YNNKEL (reference sequence). The CDR3 coding sequence is TGTGCCAGCAGCCAAGCCCTCGGGAGGGGAGTGGGTGAGCAGTTCTTC. As protein: CASSQALGRGVGEQFF.

V gene TRBV5-1 combines with J gene TRBJ2-3; possible D gene TRBD2, 6 bases. CDR1 and CDR2 from the germline V gene are SGHRS and YFSETQ. Trimming took 0 bases from V and 1 from J, leaving 15 bases between them. The CDR3 totals 17 residues. CDR3 coding DNA: TGCGCCAGCAGCTTGGGGCATAGTTCTAGCGGCACAGATACGCAGTATTTT. Translation gives CASSLGHSSSGTDTQYF. Together with reference TRBV5-1 and TRBJ2-3, the CDR3 gives the full variable domain: KAGVTQTPRYLIKTRGQQVTLSCSPISGHRSVSWYQQTPGQGLQFLFEYFSETQRNKGNFPGRFSGRQFSNSRSEMNVSTLELGDSALYLCASSLGHSSSGTDTQYFGPGTRLTVL.

This clonotype was recorded a few times. The chain has TRBV5-1 and TRBJ1-5; perhaps TRBD1 as D (6 bases). The CDR3 sequence is 15 residues long. With 4 bases removed from V and 9 bases from J, the gap between germline ends came to 20 bases. CDR1 and CDR2 (germline): SGHRS, YFSETQ. This chain's CDR3 is CASSPTGMGITPQHF. The CDR3 DNA follows: TGCGCCAGCAGCCCTACAGGGATGGGGATCACGCCCCAGCATTTT.

This chain uses TRBV12-3 or TRBV12-4 with TRBJ1-1, with a tentative D call TRBD1 (5 bases). There are 14 residues in the CDR3. Trimming removed 8 bases at V and 0 bases at J, with 13 bases between. The CDR3 loop is CASCRGALNTEAFF. The CDR3 DNA sequence: TGTGCCAGCTGTAGAGGGGCCCTGAACACTGAAGCTTTCTTT.

The chain links TRBV5-1 to TRBJ2-1; D call uncertain. The germline V gene has CDR1 SGHRS and CDR2 YFSETQ. Trimming pared 4 bases from V and 8 bases from J, leaving 13 bases between. CDR3 length equals 13 residues. CDR3 DNA sequence: TGCGCCAGCAGCCAGAAGGTCGGAGATGAGCAGTTCTTC. Its protein product is CASSQKVGDEQFF.

This clonotype was detected only a few times. Written as DNA, the CDR3 is TGTGCCAGCGGCCAAATGACGGGGGATTTGGGGAACACTGAAGCTTTCTTT. It translates to CASGQMTGDLGNTEAFF. The chain links TRBV27 to TRBJ1-1; possibly TRBD1 for D (5 bases). With 8 bases removed from V and 1 base from J, the gap between germline ends came to 23 bases. The CDR3 covers 17 residues. Germline CDR1 is MNHEY and CDR2 is SMNVEV (reference sequence).